This TCR beta chain was retrieved from a study of blood T cell repertoires in COVID-19. Turning to the study itself: Both acute and convalescent COVID-19 samples were obtained from the United States, Italy and Spain. T cells, B-cell-depleted T cells, or PBMCs provided the cDNA or gDNA that served as material.

In the original processing: Estimates of nucleated cell counts were drawn from the amplification of reference gene primers. The assay was immunoSEQ multiplex PCR, and TCRdb's table has in-frame clones only and misses some. Clone size and the V and J calls come from that table; the DNA yielded D and trimming. The repertoire has 110,000 to 150,000 clones, about 81% of them found once; the top ten carry about 4%. The receptor was derived from a woman older than 75 with acute or convalescent COVID-19. The sample comprised peripheral blood.

Here the CDR3 DNA reads TGTGCCAGCAGCAAAGAGGGTCAGGGGGCGCGAGGGCGTCAGCCCCAGCATTTT. Translated: CASSKEGQGARGRQPQHF. This chain connects TRBV21-1 to TRBJ1-5; TRBD1, as called in the table, went unchecked against the DNA. TRBV21-1 is a listed pseudogene. The CDR3 contains 18 residues.